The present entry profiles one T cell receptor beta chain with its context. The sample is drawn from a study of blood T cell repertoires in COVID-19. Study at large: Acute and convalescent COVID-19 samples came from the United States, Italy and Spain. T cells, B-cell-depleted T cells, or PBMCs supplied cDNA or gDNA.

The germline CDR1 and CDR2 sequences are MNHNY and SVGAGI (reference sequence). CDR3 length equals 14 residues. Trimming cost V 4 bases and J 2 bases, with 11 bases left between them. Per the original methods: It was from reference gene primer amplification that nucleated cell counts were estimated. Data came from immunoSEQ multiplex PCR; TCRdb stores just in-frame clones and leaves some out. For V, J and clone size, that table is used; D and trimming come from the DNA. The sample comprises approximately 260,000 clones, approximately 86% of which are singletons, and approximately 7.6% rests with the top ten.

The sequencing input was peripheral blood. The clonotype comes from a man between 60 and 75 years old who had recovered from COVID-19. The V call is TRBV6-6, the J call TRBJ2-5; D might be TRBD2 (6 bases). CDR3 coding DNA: TGTGCCAGCAGTTTAGCGGAGGCGCAAGAGACCCAGTACTTC. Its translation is CASSLAEAQETQYF.